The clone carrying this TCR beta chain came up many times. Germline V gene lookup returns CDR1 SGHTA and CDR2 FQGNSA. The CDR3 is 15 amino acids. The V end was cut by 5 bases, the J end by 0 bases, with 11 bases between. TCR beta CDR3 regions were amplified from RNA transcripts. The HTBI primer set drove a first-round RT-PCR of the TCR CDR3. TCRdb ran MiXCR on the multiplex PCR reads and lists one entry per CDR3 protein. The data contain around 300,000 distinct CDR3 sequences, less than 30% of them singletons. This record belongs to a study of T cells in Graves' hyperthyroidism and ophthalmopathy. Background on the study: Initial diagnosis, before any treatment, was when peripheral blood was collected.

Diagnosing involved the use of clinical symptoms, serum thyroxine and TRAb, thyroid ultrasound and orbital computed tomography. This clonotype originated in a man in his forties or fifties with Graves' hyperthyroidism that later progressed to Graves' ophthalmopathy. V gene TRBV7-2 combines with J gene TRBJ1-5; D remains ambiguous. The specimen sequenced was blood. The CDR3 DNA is TGTGCCAGCAGCACGATCCGGGATAGCAATCAGCCCCAGCATTTT. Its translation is CASSTIRDSNQPQHF.